This T cell receptor beta chain emerged from a study of beta chain features in type 1 diabetes. Overall study: Comparable age, gender and cell yields were observed in patients relative to healthy donors. Study conclusions and caveats: Although PCR might favor shorter templates, it would do so equally in patients and controls. High TCR expression in some cells could lead to their over-representation in cDNA sequencing. It was among patients, rather than healthy donors, that naive, central memory and Treg TCRB repertoires appeared more similar.

CDR1 and CDR2 (germline): SGHDT, YYEEEE. V lost 1 base, J lost 3 bases, and 4 bases stayed unmatched. The CDR3 is 15 residues long. Concerning this clone itself: Its antigen is unknown.

The sequenced template was cDNA made from the entire isolated RNA. Produced via immunoSEQ multiplex PCR; TCRdb's table is partial and in-frame only. The data contain about 320,000 clones, 14% of them singletons. The chain carries TRBV5-6 and TRBJ2-7, with TRBD2 matching over 10 bases. The TCR comes from a man aged 25-45 years in good health. The sequencing input was central memory CD4+ T cells from blood. CDR3 region: CASSLSGLADYEQYV. DNA for the CDR3: TGTGCCAGCAGCTTGTCCGGACTAGCGGACTACGAGCAGTACGTC.